Sequencing of this T cell receptor (beta chain) was carried out in a study of cytomegalovirus exposure and HLA in healthy donors. Study summary: The 130 or so validation repertoires were reported in a later analysis to have been generated on the same platform as the roughly 670 first-cohort repertoires.

Worth noting for this clone: Its antigen remains unknown.

Assay: immunoSEQ multiplex PCR; the TCRdb copy retains only in-frame clones and omits some. The sample holds around 150,000 clones, approximately 96% seen once. The study, taken as a whole, reports: TCR sequences were mostly rare, though some public TCRs occurred in many donors.

CDR3 size: 19 residues. V lost 5 bases and J lost 0; bases outside the gene matches: 10. Germline CDR1 LNHDA, CDR2 SQIVND (reference sequence). The material sequenced was PBMCs. The TCR was taken from a woman aged 18-30 years in good health and CMV-seronegative. The chain recombines TRBV19 with TRBJ2-1; the match to TRBD2 covers 13 bases. The CDR3 spells CASSLRTSGGPISYNEQFF. CDR3 nucleotides: TGTGCCAGTAGTCTAAGGACTAGCGGGGGCCCTATCTCCTACAATGAGCAGTTCTTC.